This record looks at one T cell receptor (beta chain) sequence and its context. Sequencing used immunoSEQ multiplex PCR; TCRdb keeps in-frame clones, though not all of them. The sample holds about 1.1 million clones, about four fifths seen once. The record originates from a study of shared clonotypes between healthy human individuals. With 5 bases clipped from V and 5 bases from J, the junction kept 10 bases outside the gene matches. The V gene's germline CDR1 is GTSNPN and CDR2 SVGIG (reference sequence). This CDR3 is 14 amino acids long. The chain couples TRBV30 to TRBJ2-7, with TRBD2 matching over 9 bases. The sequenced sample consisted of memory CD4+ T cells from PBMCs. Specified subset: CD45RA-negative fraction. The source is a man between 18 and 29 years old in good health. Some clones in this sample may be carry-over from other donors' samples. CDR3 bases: TGTGCCTGGTCCGTAGGGACTAGCATCCACGAGCAGTACTTC. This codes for CAWSVGTSIHEQYF.